One sample yielded the 18 T cell receptor beta chains listed below, sequenced in a study of regulatory T cells in long-lasting Graves disease (dated by TCRdb to about 2021). The library came from multiplex PCR. The reads were generated on an Illumina HiSeq 4000. iRepertoire HTBI primers and Arm-PCR amplification of CDR3 regions were used to construct TCR beta libraries. TCRdb reworked the public reads: Q25 trimming with fastp, MiXCR clone assembly, productive beta chains retained. Each CDR3 protein gets just one entry, which takes the most common genes and DNA from the rows behind it. Recorded for this sample are almost 350,000 distinct CDR3 sequences; about 18% of them occurred a single time. The ten largest clones represent less than 35% of the sample. The sample's time point label, in plain terms: persistent/refractory GD, antithyroid drugs over 5 years with positive TRAb. For both TCR sequencing and RNA sequencing, RNA was extracted from PBMCs using TRIzol.

The starting material was peripheral blood mononuclear cells (PBMCs), obtained when the disease was refractory, from a patient treated with antithyroid drugs. Receptors were obtained from a female donor with Graves disease.

This clonotype occurred a few times. The chain recombines TRBV30 with TRBJ2-6; tentatively, D is TRBD1 or TRBD2 (5 bases each). V was shortened by 2 bases and J by 3 bases, with 14 bases between the two germline ends. The CDR3 extends over 16 amino acids. Per the germline V gene, CDR1 is GTSNPN and CDR2 is SVGIG (reference sequence). The CDR3 region has the DNA TGTGCCTGGAGTCCTACGAGGGGTCGTGGGGCCAACGTCCTGACTTTC. Encoded protein: CAWSPTRGRGANVLTF.

This clonotype was seen a handful of times. This chain joins TRBV7-2 and TRBJ1-5; 8 bases align to TRBD1. After removal of 5 bases from V and 7 bases from J, the junction contained 7 bases not matched to a gene. This CDR3 is built from 14 residues. The germline CDR1 and CDR2 sequences are SGHTA and FQGNSA. The CDR3: CASSPTGARQPQHF. CDR3 coding DNA: TGTGCCAGCAGCCCGACAGGGGCGCGGCAGCCCCAGCATTTT.

This clonotype has at least ten counts. The chain couples TRBV3-1 to TRBJ1-1; possible D gene TRBD1, 5 bases. This CDR3 has 13 amino acids. From germline, CDR1 is LGHDT and CDR2 YNNKEL (reference sequence). V dropped 6 bases and J dropped 1 base, with 9 bases sitting between them. CDR3 region: CASRGGSNTEAFF. The CDR3 nucleotides read TGTGCCAGCAGGGGGGGATCGAACACTGAAGCTTTCTTT.

This clonotype was observed a single time. The chain combines TRBV29-1 with TRBJ1-1, with 8 bases matching TRBD1. The CDR3 is 14 residues long. V trimming: 6 bases; J trimming: 0 bases; junction bases outside the gene matches: 6. The germline V gene has CDR1 SQVTM and CDR2 ANQGSEA. CDR3 sequence: CSVKSTGVNTEAFF. CDR3 nucleotide sequence: TGCAGCGTGAAATCGACAGGGGTGAACACTGAAGCTTTCTTT.

This clonotype was counted at least ten times. The J gene is TRBJ2-4, the V gene TRBV6-1; D gene ambiguous. The ends were cut back, 2 bases at V and 0 bases at J, with 14 bases in the middle. Germline V gene sequence: CDR1 MNHNS, CDR2 SASEGT. CDR3 size: 17 residues. The CDR3 region has the DNA TGTGCCAGCAGTGAATTTCGGGCAGTCCTAGCCAAAAACATTCAGTACTTC. Protein product: CASSEFRAVLAKNIQYF.

The V call is TRBV9, the J call TRBJ1-2; D call uncertain. Germline CDR1 reads SGDLS; CDR2 reads YYNGEE. The V and J ends lost 8 bases and 4 bases respectively, with 15 bases between them. The CDR3 covers 13 residues. The CDR3 reads CASASGKSYGYTF. The CDR3 coding sequence is TGTGCCAGTGCCAGCGGAAAGTCCTATGGCTACACCTTC. The full variable domain, completed using reference TRBV9 and TRBJ1-2, is DSGVTQTPKHLITATGQRVTLRCSPRSGDLSVYWYQQSLDQGLQFLIQYYNGEERAKGNILERFSAQQFPDLHSELNLSSLELGDSALYFCASASGKSYGYTFGSGTRLTVV.

Ten or more counts support this clonotype. The chain joins TRBV3-1 to TRBJ2-7; D remains ambiguous. There are 12 residues in the CDR3. In germline, CDR1 is LGHDT, CDR2 YNNKEL (reference sequence). Trimming took 4 bases from V and 1 from J, leaving 5 bases between them. The CDR3 sequence is CASSPASYEQYF. The CDR3 nucleotides read TGTGCCAGCAGCCCAGCTTCCTACGAGCAGTACTTC.

The table lists this clonotype with many counts. The V and J genes are TRBV18 and TRBJ2-2; perhaps TRBD1 as D (6 bases). Germline values: CDR1 KGHSH, CDR2 LQKENI. This CDR3 region has 14 residues. Trimming removed 8 bases at V and 1 base at J, with 11 bases between. In nucleotides, the CDR3 is TGTGCCAGCAGCCCGACAGGGAACACCGGGGAGCTGTTTTTT. Translation: CASSPTGNTGELFF.

This clonotype has at least ten counts. The chain recombines TRBV20-1 with TRBJ2-5, with D perhaps TRBD1 or TRBD2 (5 bases each). The CDR3 is 13 residues long. Germline V gene lookup returns CDR1 DFQATT and CDR2 SNEGSKA (reference sequence). V lost 2 bases and J 1 base, leaving 8 bases between the germline ends. The CDR3, as DNA: TGCAGTGCTAGAAACGGGGCCCAAGAGACCCAGTACTTC. Translation gives CSARNGAQETQYF.

The V gene is TRBV7-3, the J gene TRBJ2-2; D call uncertain. This CDR3 comprises 14 residues. Germline values: CDR1 SGHTA, CDR2 FQGTGA. Trimming stripped 2 bases from V and 2 bases from J, with 6 bases between. The CDR3 DNA sequence: TGTGCCAGCAGCTTAGAAGTTAACACCGGGGAGCTGTTTTTT. Protein: CASSLEVNTGELFF.

At least ten counts were recorded for this clonotype. The chain joins TRBV20-1 to TRBJ1-1, with 10 nucleotides matching TRBD1. J gave up 2 bases and V 3 bases, and 6 bases lay outside the gene matches. This CDR3 spans 15 amino acids. Germline CDR1 is DFQATT and CDR2 is SNEGSKA (reference sequence). CDR3 sequence (DNA): TGCAGTGCTAGGTGGACAGGGGGAGTCAACACTGAAGCTTTCTTT. Amino acid sequence: CSARWTGGVNTEAFF.

This clonotype came up many times. The chain uses TRBV24-1 and TRBJ1-2; the D gene is possibly TRBD1 (6 bases). The CDR3 loop spans 12 amino acids. Germline-derived CDR1 and CDR2 are KGHDR and SFDVKD. Trimming took off 1 base at V and 8 bases at J, with 7 bases between the two ends. The DNA of the CDR3 is TGTGCCACCAGTGATTTCAGGGGCGGCTACACCTTC. Its translation is CATSDFRGGYTF.

This clonotype was seen only a few times. The chain is built from TRBV27 and TRBJ1-6; no clear D gene. From germline, CDR1 is MNHEY and CDR2 SMNVEV (reference sequence). V dropped 3 bases and J dropped 10 bases, with 19 bases sitting between them. The CDR3 extends over 16 amino acids. This CDR3 reads CASSLRIRLGESPLHF. The CDR3 DNA reads TGTGCCAGCAGTTTGCGTATTCGTTTGGGTGAATCACCCCTCCACTTT.

The chain employs TRBV15 and TRBJ1-2; D unresolved. Germline-derived CDR1 and CDR2 are LNHNV and YYDKDF (reference sequence). This CDR3 spans 13 amino acids. Trimming removed 9 bases from V and 8 bases from J, with 19 bases in between. CDR3 amino acids: CATSYYNEGGYTF. Written as DNA, the CDR3 is TGTGCCACTTCTTACTATAACGAGGGCGGCTACACCTTC.

This clonotype was picked up many times. J is TRBJ1-4 and V is TRBV12-3 or TRBV12-4, with 7 bases matching TRBD1. V lost 7 bases to trimming and J lost 4 bases; unmatched junction nucleotides: 9. This CDR3 comprises 15 residues. The CDR3 protein is CASTLGQTYNEKLFF. For the CDR3, the DNA is TGTGCCAGCACCCTGGGACAGACCTATAATGAAAAACTGTTTTTT.

This clonotype came up many times. The chain is built from TRBV12-3 or TRBV12-4 and TRBJ2-4; no reliable D call. V lost 4 bases, J lost 0 bases, and 7 bases lay in between. The length of the CDR3 is 14 residues. The CDR3 DNA follows: TGTGCCAGCAGTTCAACCCTAGCCAAAAACATTCAGTACTTC. Translating gives CASSSTLAKNIQYF.

This clonotype was found a few times. The V gene is TRBV29-1, the J gene TRBJ1-4, with D possibly matching TRBD1 (5 bases). CDR1 and CDR2 (germline): SQVTM, ANQGSEA. Trimming stripped 5 bases from V and 6 bases from J, with 10 bases between. The CDR3 length is 12 residues. CDR3 protein: CSVIRADEKLFF. In DNA, the CDR3 is TGCAGCGTTATCAGGGCCGATGAAAAACTGTTTTTT.

This chain joins TRBV4-1 and TRBJ1-1, with no clear D. CDR1 MGHRA and CDR2 YSYEKL come from the germline V gene. V gave up 2 bases and J gave up 0 bases, with 7 bases separating them. The CDR3 is 14 residues long. The CDR3 loop is CASSQTLVNTEAFF. Written as DNA, the CDR3 is TGCGCCAGCAGCCAAACATTGGTGAACACTGAAGCTTTCTTT.